The 18 T cell receptor beta chains presented below share a single source sample, sequenced in a study of Tregs in tolerant kidney transplant recipients. For these TCRs, the target antigens are not known. Recipient PBMCs carried a CFSE label and met irradiated graft donor PBMCs for less than 7 days before FACS sorting. Measured with immunoSEQ multiplex PCR; TCRdb has only the in-frame clones, and not every one. The sample has several thousand clones, just under 35% seen once. The sequencing here drew on CD8+ T cells from blood cultured with allogeneic cells, taken before the transplant. These TCRs come from a human patient who received a combined kidney and bone marrow transplant.

This clone is medium-sized by share. This chain uses TRBV27 with TRBJ2-1; 11 positions agree with TRBD2. This CDR3 has 15 amino acids. Germline V gene sequence: CDR1 MNHEY, CDR2 SMNVEV (reference sequence). J gave up 3 bases and V 6 bases, and 4 bases lay outside the gene matches. The CDR3 reads CASSRGTSGYNEQFF. The CDR3, as DNA: TGTGCCAGCAGCAGAGGGACTAGCGGCTACAATGAGCAGTTCTTC.

This clone was counted between two and nine times. The sample has other DNA sequences that encode this CDR3 too. The rearrangement uses TRBV6-1 and TRBJ2-7; possibly TRBD2 for D (5 bases). This CDR3 is 14 amino acids long. The germline V and J ends were trimmed by 7 bases and 4 bases, with 17 bases remaining between them. Germline CDR1 reads MNHNS; CDR2 reads SASEGT. The DNA of the CDR3 is TGTGCCAGCAATATAAGGAGGACGGCATACGAGCAGTACTTC. It specifies CASNIRRTAYEQYF.

This clone has only a few counts. V is TRBV7-6 and J is TRBJ2-7, with D possibly matching TRBD2 (5 bases). This CDR3 contains 14 residues. With 1 base removed from V and 4 bases from J, the gap between germline ends came to 11 bases. Germline CDR1 reads SGHVS; CDR2 reads FNYEAQ. The chain's CDR3 is CASSLGAAGYEQYF. The CDR3 region has the DNA TGTGCCAGCAGCTTAGGCGCTGCGGGTTACGAGCAGTACTTC.

The chain links TRBV7-6 to TRBJ2-5, with D possibly matching TRBD2 (5 bases). The V gene's germline CDR1 is SGHVS and CDR2 FNYEAQ. This CDR3 contains 11 residues. V lost 5 bases and J 14 bases, leaving 15 bases between the germline ends. The DNA for the CDR3 is TGTGCCAGCAGCACGAAGGGAGTCCAATACTTC. Its protein product is CASSTKGVQYF.

Comments on this clone: Mismatch with germline at one junction end may stem from a read error. The V and J genes are TRBV28 and TRBJ2-5, with D maybe TRBD2 (6 bases). Germline V gene sequence: CDR1 MDHEN, CDR2 SYDVKM. The CDR3 loop spans 13 amino acids. CDR3 protein: CASSLEGRESQYF. CDR3 bases: TGTGCCAGCAGTTTGGAGGGGCGAGAGTCCCAGTACTTC.

The chain joins TRBV4-1 to TRBJ1-1; weak D call: TRBD1 (5 bases). Germline V CDR1 and CDR2: MGHRA, YSYEKL. The CDR3 has 14 amino acids. Trimming took 1 base from V and 2 from J, leaving 8 bases between them. The CDR3 DNA is TGCGCCAGCAGCCAAGTACAGGCTAACACTGAAGCTTTCTTT. The encoded protein is CASSQVQANTEAFF.

The rearrangement joins TRBV7-2 to TRBJ2-5; D is ambiguous. The CDR3 is 15 amino acids. CDR1 and CDR2 (germline): SGHTA, FQGNSA. Trimming removed 2 bases at V and 4 bases at J, with 14 bases between. The CDR3 is CASSLNVIRGETQYF. The CDR3 nucleotides are TGTGCCAGCAGCTTAAACGTTATTAGAGGAGAGACCCAGTACTTC.

This clone was counted only a few times. V gene TRBV7-3 combines with J gene TRBJ1-2; TRBD1 matches at 9 bases. Germline V gene lookup returns CDR1 SGHTA and CDR2 FQGTGA. The CDR3 sequence is 13 residues long. V dropped 3 bases and J dropped 8; count of bases not matched to a gene: 4. The CDR3 coding sequence is TGTGCCAGCAGCTTCGGGACAGGGTTCGGCTACACCTTC. Encoded protein: CASSFGTGFGYTF.

The J gene is TRBJ1-1, the V gene TRBV27; 7 bases are a match to TRBD1. CDR3 size: 13 residues. Losses at the gene ends were 6 bases for V and 4 bases for J; bases not matched to a gene: 5. Germline-derived CDR1 and CDR2 are MNHEY and SMNVEV (reference sequence). The chain's CDR3 is CASRLGDSTEAFF. CDR3 coding DNA: TGTGCCAGCAGGCTAGGGGACAGCACTGAAGCTTTCTTT.

This clone came up a few times. The chain joins TRBV7-9 to TRBJ1-2; no firm D call. V was clipped by 4 bases and J by 0 bases, with 15 bases between them. CDR3 length equals 16 residues. Germline V gene data show CDR1 as SEHNR and CDR2 as FQNEAQ (reference sequence). The CDR3 is CASSSNLDTTNYGYTF. The CDR3 nucleotides read TGTGCCAGCAGCTCCAACCTCGACACAACTAACTATGGCTACACCTTC.

V usage is TRBV4-2 and J usage is TRBJ2-1; weak D call: TRBD1 (6 bases). V gave up 4 bases and J gave up 9 bases, with 13 bases separating them. The germline CDR1 and CDR2 sequences are LGHNA and YNFKEQ. CDR3 length equals 13 residues. CDR3 DNA sequence: TGTGCCAGCAGCCTCACAGGGCCCGGTGAGCAGTTCTTC. Its protein is CASSLTGPGEQFF.

The table lists this clone with a few counts. V and J are TRBV6-1 and TRBJ2-7, with D maybe TRBD1 (5 bases). The CDR3 covers 16 residues. V lost 3 bases and J 1 base, leaving 16 bases between the germline ends. Germline CDR1 MNHNS, CDR2 SASEGT. Written as DNA, the CDR3 is TGTGCCAGCAGTGAGTTCTGGGGCCCAACTTCCTACGAGCAGTACTTC. It codes for CASSEFWGPTSYEQYF.

The J gene is TRBJ2-1, the V gene TRBV4-1; D is undetermined. V lost 3 bases, J lost 5 bases, and 14 bases lay in between. Germline-derived CDR1 and CDR2 are MGHRA and YSYEKL. CDR3 length: 15 residues. The CDR3 region is CASSHTGLGNNEQFF. The DNA of the CDR3 is TGCGCCAGCAGCCACACCGGTCTAGGAAACAATGAGCAGTTCTTC.

CDR3 amino acids: CASSSDATGLGSNQPQHF. For the CDR3, the DNA is TGTGCCAGCAGCTCCGACGCTACAGGGTTGGGGAGCAATCAGCCCCAGCATTTT. The chain uses TRBV7-3 and TRBJ1-5; D is perhaps TRBD1 (6 bases). Germline values: CDR1 SGHTA, CDR2 FQGTGA. There are 18 residues in the CDR3. The ends were cut back, 4 bases at V and 1 base at J, with 20 bases in the middle. Supplemented by reference TRBV7-3 and TRBJ1-5, the full variable domain reads GAGVSQTPSNKVTEKGKYVELRCDPISGHTALYWYRQSLGQGPEFLIYFQGTGAADDSGLPNDRFFAVRPEGSVSTLKIQRTERGDSAVYLCASSSDATGLGSNQPQHFGDGTRLSIL.

This clone occurred a few times. The rearrangement uses TRBV5-4 and TRBJ2-7, with 7 bases matching TRBD1. The CDR3 runs to 15 residues. In germline, CDR1 is SGHNT, CDR2 YYREEE (reference sequence). The ends lost 4 bases at V and 6 bases at J; junction bases unmatched: 13. The CDR3 nucleotides read TGTGCCAGCAGCGAGATTAACAGGGGAATCGGCGAGCAGTACTTC. It codes for CASSEINRGIGEQYF.

The rearrangement joins TRBV11-1 to TRBJ2-7; no firm D call. CDR3 length: 14 residues. Germline V lookup: CDR1 SGHAT, CDR2 FQDESV (reference sequence). Trimming left V 2 bases short and J 4 bases short, with 12 bases between. In DNA form, the CDR3 reads TGTGCCAGCAGCTTACCCGGCCCCGGGTACGAGCAGTACTTC. Residues: CASSLPGPGYEQYF.

The chain has TRBV5-3 and TRBJ2-1; TRBD2 matches at 12 bases. TRBV5-3 is annotated as an ORF whose role is uncertain. This CDR3 comprises 14 residues. V lost 8 bases, J lost 6 bases, and 6 bases stayed unmatched. CDR3 nucleotide sequence: TGTGCCAGCAGCCCGGGACTAGCGGGCAATGAGCAGTTCTTC. This codes for CASSPGLAGNEQFF.

This rearrangement joins TRBV5-1 to TRBJ2-3; D might be TRBD1 (6 bases). Per germline, CDR1 SGHRS and CDR2 YFSETQ. This CDR3 spans 15 amino acids. The V gene lost 3 bases and the J gene lost 3 bases, with 14 bases spanning the gap. This chain's CDR3 is CASSWEARGTDTQYF. CDR3 DNA sequence: TGCGCCAGCAGCTGGGAAGCTAGGGGGACAGATACGCAGTATTTT.